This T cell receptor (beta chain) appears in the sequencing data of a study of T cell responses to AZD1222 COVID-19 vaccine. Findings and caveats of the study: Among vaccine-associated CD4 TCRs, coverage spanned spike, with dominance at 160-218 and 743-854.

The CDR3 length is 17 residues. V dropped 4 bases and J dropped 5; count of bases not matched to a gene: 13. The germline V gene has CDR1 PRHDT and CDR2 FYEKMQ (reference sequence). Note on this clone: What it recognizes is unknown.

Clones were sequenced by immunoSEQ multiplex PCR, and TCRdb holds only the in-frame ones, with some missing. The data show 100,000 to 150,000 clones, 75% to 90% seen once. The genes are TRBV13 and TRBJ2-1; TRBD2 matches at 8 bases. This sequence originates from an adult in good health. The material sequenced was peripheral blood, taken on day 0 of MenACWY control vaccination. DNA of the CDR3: TGTGCCAGCAGCTCCCTTTCCCCCGGGACTAGGCACAATGAGCAGTTCTTC. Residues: CASSSLSPGTRHNEQFF.